This TCR beta chain was captured by sequencing in a study of T cells after yellow fever vaccination (dated by TCRdb to between 2018 and 2021). Some background on the complete study: The SMART-Seq v4 Ultra Low Input RNA kit was used to prepare libraries from fractions with low cell numbers. The cohort comprised two healthy male donors, one aged 18 to 30 and one aged 30 to 40 years. To follow T-cell clones before and after primary and booster YFV17D yellow fever vaccination, bulk TCR alpha and beta repertoires were sequenced over time. Blood samples were taken at several timepoints before and after primary and secondary immunization, and bulk PBMC replicates and cell subsets were isolated. Points the paper makes about the study in general: Only a couple of donors were included in the study, so the extent to which the findings can be generalized is limited. A small fraction of clonotypes showed up in both the CD4 and CD8 compartments, probably as a result of convergent recombination. Most clones expanded after primary vaccination (approximately 95% of CD4 and roughly 90% of CD8) were re-detected after the booster, suggesting that broad memory maintenance occurred. The secondary T-cell response was weaker than the primary response but faster, peaking on day 5 instead of day 15. Because abundant contaminating clonotypes from the bulk population could be contained in FACS-sorted repertoires, computational filtering was required.

What the treatment or condition label conveys for this sample: live attenuated yellow fever vaccine strain. At each blood-draw timepoint, two biological replicates of bulk PBMCs were obtained. A standard Ficoll-Paque protocol was used to isolate PBMCs from peripheral blood. RNA was extracted with TriZol from bulk PBMCs, CD4 and CD8 fractions, and dextramer-positive and dextramer-negative fractions. The sequencer was an Illumina NovaSeq 6000. Synthesis of TCR cDNA relied on 5'RACE template switching, a step that introduced a universal primer site along with unique molecular identifiers. Priming of cDNA synthesis was performed from both the TCR alpha and TCR beta constant segments. Library amplification used two PCR steps, and the second PCR step added sample barcodes and sequencing adapters. Libraries were sequenced on Illumina HiSeq 2500 (2x100 bp) or NovaSeq (2x150 bp). The original methods were these. MIGEC was used to demultiplex reads and collapse the reads into UMI consensus sequences, and MiXCR was used for V(D)J alignment. Vaccine-responding clonotypes were identified with edgeR using replicate PBMC samples, with FDR below 0.01 and a log2 fold change above 5 up to day 15 being required. Bulk clonotypes were assigned CD4 or CD8 identity according to which sequenced CD4 or CD8 repertoire held them at higher abundance. Clones were called with MiXCR by TCRdb after fastp trimmed the public reads at Q25, and only in-frame beta chains were retained. Rows with one shared CDR3 protein collapse into an entry with the most common genes and DNA. For this entry, the V and J calls and clone size follow TCRdb and not the study's own pipeline. A total of about 320,000 distinct CDR3 sequences appear in this sample, 3.5% to 4.5% of them only once. Of the sample, approximately 19% is held by the ten largest clones.

This clonotype was seen only a few times. Its antigen remains undetermined. The input lacks base qualities; no much larger clone sits a single base away. Trimming removed 0 bases from V and 5 bases from J; the gene matches leave 7 bases unexplained. CDR1 and CDR2 are read off the germline V gene as SGDLS and YYNGEE. The cysteine opens and the phenylalanine closes a CDR3 of 15 amino acids. The DNA shown is the 45-base CDR3, in frame from base 1. This clonotype was obtained from a man aged 18 to 30 who received the YFV17D yellow fever vaccine. Sample: PBMCs, taken 15 days after the yellow fever booster vaccination. The chain is made from TRBV9 and TRBJ1-1; TRBD1 matches 7 bases in the middle. The CDR3 region: CASSVGGGQWTEAFF. The DNA sequence reads TGTGCCAGCAGCGTAGGGGGGGGACAGTGGACTGAAGCTTTCTTT.